A selection of T cell receptor beta chains follows, all from one sample in a study of OX40 agonist ivuxolimab in advanced cancers. This table comes from immunoSEQ multiplex PCR, and its TCRdb copy is limited to in-frame clones, with some not included. The sample yields almost 80,000 clones, 84% seen once. The sample was CD4+ or CD8+ T cells sorted from blood, taken in a trial of the OX40 agonist ivuxolimab. The source of these receptors is an adult with an advanced solid tumor such as melanoma, head and neck, liver or kidney cancer. CDR3s include the opening cysteine and the closing phenylalanine or tryptophan. The D gene is left open where the match is weak. Not every row has a clone size; where given, it reads once, few, many or a size class.

>NA|NA|TRBJ2-1|TRBV5-4
TGTGCCAGCAGCGATTATTTTAGCTCCTACAATGAGCAGTTCTTC
CASSDYFSSYNEQFF
>NA|NA|TRBJ1-1|TRBV18
TGTGCCAGCTCACCCGGGACGGGGAACACTGAAGCTTTCTTT
CASSPGTGNTEAFF
>NA|NA|TRBJ1-1|TRBV7-9
TGTGCCAGCAGCCCTACAGGGTCCGAAGCTTTCTTT
CASSPTGSEAFF
>NA|TRBD2|TRBJ2-1|TRBV5-4
TGTGCCAGCAGCTTGGCGGGCGGGAGGTCCGGTGAGCAGTTCTTC
CASSLAGGRSGEQFF
>NA|NA|TRBJ2-1|TRBV4-1
TGCGCCAGCAGCCAAGATCTCGGGGGTGGTGTCGCCAATGAGCAGTTCTTC
CASSQDLGGGVANEQFF
>NA|TRBD2|TRBJ2-2|TRBV5-4
TGTGCCAGCAGCTTAATTATGCGGGAGGGGAACACCGGGGAGCTGTTTTTT
CASSLIMREGNTGELFF
>once|TRBD2|TRBJ2-3|TRBV7-9
TGTGCCAGCTCAGCGGGACTAGCGGTCACAGATACGCAGTATTTT
CASSAGLAVTDTQYF
>NA|TRBD1|TRBJ2-7|TRBV28
TGTGCCAGCAGGCAAAACAGGGGAAGGCAGTACTTC
CASRQNRGRQYF
>NA|NA|TRBJ1-1|TRBV6-1
TGTGCCAGCAGGGGCGAAGGGAGGCACCATGAAGCTTTCTTT
CASRGEGRHHEAFF
>NA|NA|TRBJ1-1|TRBV30
TGTGCCTGCCTCAGAGGGAAGAGCACTGAAGCTTTCTTT
CACLRGKSTEAFF
>NA|TRBD1|TRBJ2-5|TRBV6-1
TGTGCCAGCAGTCCTTGGACAGGGGGAGAGACCCAGTACTTC
CASSPWTGGETQYF
>NA|NA|TRBJ1-1|TRBV28
TGTGCCAGCAGTTTACGCGGGAACACTGAAGCTTTCTTT
CASSLRGNTEAFF
>once|NA|TRBJ1-1|TRBV9
TGTGCCAGCAGCCCGAGAGGACGTTCGGGAGAAGCTTTCTTT
CASSPRGRSGEAFF
>NA|NA|TRBJ2-5|TRBV2
TGTGCCAGCGGGGGCCAAGAGACCCAGTACTTC
CASGGQETQYF
>medium-sized|NA|TRBJ2-5|TRBV27
TGTGCCAGCAGTTTAAACGAACAAGAGACCCAGTACTTC
CASSLNEQETQYF
>NA|NA|TRBJ1-5|TRBV28
TGTGCCAGCAGTCCCAGGACTAACCTCCGGCCCCAGCATTTT
CASSPRTNLRPQHF
>NA|NA|TRBJ2-2|TRBV7-8
TGTGCCAGCAGAAAACAGGGGAACACCGGGGAGCTGTTTTTT
CASRKQGNTGELFF